What follows is one T cell receptor (beta chain) and its context. Its specificity is not known. The sample originates from a study of beta chain features in type 1 diabetes. Study results and limitations: A greater similarity of naive, central memory and Treg TCRB repertoires was seen among patients than among healthy donors.

CD45RO/CCR7/CD25/CD127/CD95/CD27 staining was used to isolate CD4+ naive, central memory, regulatory and stem cell-like memory cells by sorting. The authors reverse transcribed all of the isolated RNA, so sequencing captured expressed TCRB transcripts. The repertoire was sequenced with immunoSEQ multiplex PCR; TCRdb's copy has only in-frame clones and lacks some. The repertoire holds 200,000 to 250,000 clones, with 55% to 70% as singletons. This TCR came from a man younger than 45 in good health. Sequencing was done on a sample of naive CD4+ T cells from blood.

The CDR3 spells CASSIALTWDYEQYF. In DNA form, the CDR3 reads TGTGCCAGTAGTATAGCTCTAACGTGGGACTACGAGCAGTACTTC. The chain combines TRBV19 with TRBJ2-7; D is undetermined. This CDR3 region has 15 residues. V was clipped by 1 base and J by 3 bases, with 13 bases between them. Germline CDR1 and CDR2: LNHDA and SQIVND (reference sequence).